These T cell receptor beta chains were read from a single sample in a study of blood T cell repertoires in COVID-19. The repertoire was sequenced with immunoSEQ multiplex PCR; TCRdb's copy has only in-frame clones and lacks some. The sample lists over 85,000 clones; around 84% were seen once. Material for sequencing was peripheral blood. The source is a man older than 75 with acute or convalescent COVID-19. Both conserved end residues are part of each CDR3. Fields, in order: V gene, D gene, CDR3 protein. A D gene is named only where the DNA matches it firmly.

V gene: TRBV7-9
D gene: -
CDR3 protein: CASSPSGANSPLHF

V gene: TRBV9
D gene: -
CDR3 protein: CASSVVSGAYNEQFF

V gene: TRBV7-9
D gene: -
CDR3 protein: CASSRETKREKLFF

V gene: TRBV7-2
D gene: -
CDR3 protein: CASSSEVPTGPTWWEPQHF

V gene: TRBV7-9
D gene: -
CDR3 protein: CASSLGAQNTGELFF

V gene: TRBV18
D gene: TRBD1
CDR3 protein: CASSPGTGRTGTQYF

V gene: TRBV7-2
D gene: -
CDR3 protein: CASSFSRGSNYGYTF

V gene: TRBV19
D gene: TRBD2
CDR3 protein: CASTRGASGSTYNEQFF

V gene: TRBV19
D gene: -
CDR3 protein: CASSRAGPLGNQPQHF

V gene: TRBV18
D gene: TRBD1
CDR3 protein: CASSLDRTAGELFF

V gene: TRBV6-5
D gene: TRBD1
CDR3 protein: CASSYSGQGDTEAFF

V gene: TRBV4-2
D gene: -
CDR3 protein: CASSLDQGTLYEQYF

V gene: TRBV5-6
D gene: -
CDR3 protein: CASSLGIGALAKNIQYF

V gene: TRBV15
D gene: TRBD2
CDR3 protein: CATSRDSGTKNEQFF

V gene: TRBV28
D gene: -
CDR3 protein: CASSLAGPHNQPQHF

V gene: TRBV3-1/TRBV3-2
D gene: TRBD2
CDR3 protein: CASSLAASGGNEQFF

V gene: TRBV9
D gene: TRBD1
CDR3 protein: CASSVAEPGQGAGETQYF

V gene: TRBV30
D gene: -
CDR3 protein: CAWSRRERTGANVLTF

V gene: TRBV28
D gene: -
CDR3 protein: CASSFSVPTEAFF

V gene: TRBV11-2
D gene: -
CDR3 protein: CASSLYYSPLHF

V gene: TRBV7-2
D gene: TRBD1
CDR3 protein: CASSLRGQKGQPQHF

V gene: TRBV5-1
D gene: TRBD2
CDR3 protein: CASSYPSGSGETQYF

V gene: TRBV6-5
D gene: TRBD2
CDR3 protein: CASRARLAATNEQFF

V gene: TRBV5-1
D gene: TRBD1
CDR3 protein: CASSHGTVDQPQHF

V gene: TRBV24-1
D gene: -
CDR3 protein: CATSDLGTENTGELFF

V gene: TRBV5-4
D gene: TRBD2
CDR3 protein: CASSPQLAVSTDTQYF

V gene: TRBV28
D gene: -
CDR3 protein: CASSLWGGTSNQPQHF

V gene: TRBV6-1
D gene: -
CDR3 protein: CASSGTLGGEKLFF

V gene: TRBV18
D gene: TRBD2
CDR3 protein: CASSPSGSLYNEQFF

V gene: TRBV6-2/TRBV6-3
D gene: TRBD1
CDR3 protein: CASSKDRVANTEAFF

V gene: TRBV27
D gene: TRBD1
CDR3 protein: CASSQKTGRTSGANVLTF

V gene: TRBV5-6
D gene: -
CDR3 protein: CASSSSSVRETQYF

V gene: TRBV11-2
D gene: -
CDR3 protein: CASSLDTAGANVLTF

V gene: TRBV11-3
D gene: -
CDR3 protein: CASSLSQFMNTEAFF

V gene: TRBV27
D gene: -
CDR3 protein: CASSSLVGAGSIDEQFF

V gene: TRBV13
D gene: TRBD2
CDR3 protein: CASTGTAGGSYNEQFF

V gene: TRBV4-1
D gene: TRBD1
CDR3 protein: CASSQELRGQGSAAQPQHF

V gene: TRBV7-3
D gene: TRBD1
CDR3 protein: CASSMTGQYTGELFF

V gene: TRBV15
D gene: TRBD2
CDR3 protein: CATSREPTSPNTGELFF

V gene: TRBV5-1
D gene: TRBD2
CDR3 protein: CASSSGLAGGYNEQFF

V gene: TRBV3-1/TRBV3-2
D gene: TRBD1
CDR3 protein: CASSQRQGVRGYTF

V gene: TRBV7-3
D gene: -
CDR3 protein: CASSEGAMNTEAFF

V gene: TRBV24-1
D gene: -
CDR3 protein: CATSASGTREQFF

V gene: TRBV27
D gene: -
CDR3 protein: CASTLKPGHPNSPLHF

V gene: TRBV7-3
D gene: -
CDR3 protein: CASSLTGRDESPLHF

V gene: TRBV9
D gene: -
CDR3 protein: CASRSAGGVTGELFF